This T cell receptor beta chain is drawn from a study of cytomegalovirus exposure and HLA in healthy donors. Findings and caveats of the study: Most CMV-associated TCR beta chains appeared HLA-restricted in a later analysis.

This PCR relied on a set of 60 Vbeta primers and 13 Jbeta primers. Sequencing was performed with immunoSEQ multiplex PCR; in TCRdb, only in-frame clones are kept and a portion is missing. The table has some 130,000 clones, about three quarters seen once. Details on this clone: Its matching antigen is unknown.

This TCR derives from a male donor in good health and CMV-seropositive. The sequenced material came from PBMCs.

The CDR3 region is CASSGQGVEGQPQHF. The CDR3 coding sequence is TGTGCCAGCTCGGGACAGGGAGTTGAAGGACAGCCCCAGCATTTT. The V gene is TRBV18, the J gene TRBJ1-5; 9 positions match TRBD1. The CDR3 loop spans 15 amino acids. The J segment lost 7 bases and the V segment lost 6 bases, leaving 10 bases of the junction unmatched. CDR1 and CDR2 (germline): KGHSH, LQKENI.